The 13 T cell receptor beta chains reported below all come from one sample, sequenced in a study of blood T cell repertoires in COVID-19. Produced via immunoSEQ multiplex PCR; TCRdb's table is partial and in-frame only. Here the sample spans 180,000 or so clones, 86% being singletons. Sequencing input: peripheral blood. All receptors derive from a man between 18 and 35 years old with acute or convalescent COVID-19.

The chain combines TRBV7-9 with TRBJ1-6; the match to TRBD1 covers 7 bases. The CDR3 length is 16 residues. Germline V CDR1 and CDR2: SEHNR, FQNEAQ (reference sequence). Trimming at V came to 4 bases and at J to 7 bases, leaving 10 bases not matched to a gene. The DNA of the CDR3 is TGTGCCAGCAGCTGGAGACAGGGATCATCGAATTCACCCCTCCACTTT. Residues: CASSWRQGSSNSPLHF.

The chain uses TRBV2 and TRBJ2-5; 7 positions match TRBD2. V dropped 3 bases and J dropped 2; count of bases not matched to a gene: 9. CDR1 and CDR2 from the germline V gene are SNHLY and FYNNEI. The CDR3 length is 16 residues. The CDR3 coding sequence is TGTGCCAGCAGTGAGCTGGGCGGGGGAAATCAAGAGACCCAGTACTTC. Amino acid sequence: CASSELGGGNQETQYF.

The V call is TRBV7-6, the J call TRBJ1-1; 7 bases align to TRBD1. Germline V CDR1 and CDR2: SGHVS, FNYEAQ. V lost 1 base, J lost 1 base, and 6 bases stayed unmatched. The CDR3 runs 16 residues. CDR3 residues: CASSLGARDRNTEAFF. As DNA, the CDR3 is TGTGCCAGCAGCTTAGGTGCCCGGGACAGGAACACTGAAGCTTTCTTT.

The chain employs TRBV12-3 or TRBV12-4 and TRBJ1-4; D is unresolved. CDR3 length: 13 amino acids. V was trimmed by 3 bases and J by 5 bases, leaving 7 bases between them. The CDR3 is CASSFRHNEKLFF. CDR3 sequence (DNA): TGTGCCAGCAGTTTTCGACACAATGAAAAACTGTTTTTT.

Here the CDR3 DNA reads TGTGCCAGCAGCTTAGGGACAGGGGACAATCAGCCCCAGCATTTT. It specifies CASSLGTGDNQPQHF. The rearrangement uses TRBV7-9 and TRBJ1-5; 9 nucleotides match TRBD1. The CDR3 is 15 amino acids. Germline V lookup: CDR1 SEHNR, CDR2 FQNEAQ (reference sequence). V lost 1 base, J lost 3 bases, and 1 base stayed unmatched.

The chain is built from TRBV5-1 and TRBJ2-7; 11 nucleotides line up with TRBD1. V shed 2 bases, J shed 5 bases, and the junction held 3 bases outside the gene matches. In germline, CDR1 is SGHRS, CDR2 YFSETQ. The CDR3 has 14 amino acids. The CDR3, as DNA: TGCGCCAGCAGCTTAGGACAGGGGGCCAACGAGCAGTACGTC. Encoded protein: CASSLGQGANEQYV.

The chain joins TRBV6-5 to TRBJ1-6; D may be TRBD1 (5 bases). The germline V gene encodes CDR1 MNHEY and CDR2 SVGAGI. This CDR3 is built from 12 residues. V lost 2 bases and J 15 bases, leaving 11 bases between the germline ends. The CDR3 sequence: CASSYGGVRLHF. CDR3 bases: TGTGCCAGCAGTTACGGAGGGGTTCGCCTCCACTTT.

The chain links TRBV7-2 to TRBJ2-2; 8 bases align to TRBD1. V lost 5 bases, J lost 5 bases, and 13 bases stayed unmatched. The germline V gene encodes CDR1 SGHTA and CDR2 FQGNSA. The CDR3 length is 17 residues. This chain's CDR3 is CASSLERGQGSTGELFF. As DNA, the CDR3 is TGTGCCAGCAGCCTAGAACGCGGACAGGGTAGTACCGGGGAGCTGTTTTTT.

The J gene is TRBJ2-5, the V gene TRBV28, with TRBD2 matching 9 bases. CDR1 MDHEN and CDR2 SYDVKM come from the germline V gene. CDR3 length: 15 residues. The trim removed 6 bases at V and 5 bases at J, leaving 10 bases unmatched. CDR3 sequence reads: CASRASGDLRETQYF. The DNA for the CDR3 is TGTGCCAGCAGGGCTAGCGGGGACCTCCGGGAGACCCAGTACTTC.

The V call is TRBV10-1, the J call TRBJ2-1; 8 nucleotides match TRBD2. V shed 2 bases, J shed 9 bases, and the junction held 6 bases outside the gene matches. The CDR3 runs to 14 residues. The germline V gene encodes CDR1 WNHNN and CDR2 SYGVQD (reference sequence). The DNA for the CDR3 is TGCGCCAGCAGTGAGCCGGGACTAGGAGGTGAGCAGTTCTTC. It specifies CASSEPGLGGEQFF.

In its sample, this clone was seen once. The chain uses TRBV4-1 and TRBJ2-7, with 8 bases fitting TRBD1. The CDR3 consists of 12 residues. Trimming took 10 bases from V and 6 from J; bases not matched to a gene: 8. Germline CDR1 MGHRA, CDR2 YSYEKL. CDR3 in DNA: TGCGCCACCAGGACAGGGCTCGGCGAGCAGTACGTC. Its protein product is CATRTGLGEQYV.

The chain combines TRBV6-5 with TRBJ2-5, with 8 bases fitting TRBD1. Germline CDR1 MNHEY, CDR2 SVGAGI. Germline trimming cut 0 bases from V and 3 bases from J; bases unmatched to any gene: 6. CDR3 length: 16 residues. The chain's CDR3 is CASSYSVLQGEETQYF. For the CDR3, the DNA is TGTGCCAGCAGTTACTCTGTTCTACAGGGGGAAGAGACCCAGTACTTC.

The chain carries TRBV7-2 and TRBJ2-1; D is possibly TRBD1 (7 bases). Deletions cut 5 bases from V and 4 bases from J, with 15 bases between. Germline V gene sequence: CDR1 SGHTA, CDR2 FQGNSA. The CDR3 runs 15 residues. CDR3 nucleotide sequence: TGTGCCAGCAGCCCCCAGGGGGGTGGGTACAATGAGCAGTTCTTC. It specifies CASSPQGGGYNEQFF. Drawing the rest from reference TRBV7-2 and TRBJ2-1, the complete variable domain is GAGVSQSPSNKVTEKGKDVELRCDPISGHTALYWYRQSLGQGLEFLIYFQGNSAPDKSGLPSDRFSAERTGGSVSTLTIQRTQQEDSAVYLCASSPQGGGYNEQFFGPGTRLTVL.